This entry lists 11 T cell receptor beta chains sequenced from one sample in a study of blood T cell repertoires in COVID-19. TCRdb keeps only in-frame clones here, not all; method: immunoSEQ multiplex PCR. The data contain around 110,000 clones, around 92% of them singletons. The sequenced sample was peripheral blood. The receptor set was obtained from a man aged 35 to 55 with active or convalescent COVID-19.

This clone came up a few times. The rearrangement uses TRBV28 and TRBJ1-2; TRBD1 matches at 7 bases. This CDR3 region has 13 residues. J lost 2 bases, V lost 5 bases, and 2 bases had no gene match. Germline CDR1 and CDR2: MDHEN and SYDVKM. CDR3 nucleotides: TGTGCCAGCAGTCTGGGACAGAACTATGGCTACACCTTC. Residues: CASSLGQNYGYTF.

There are a few counts of this clone. The CDR3 reads CASRTSGANEQFF. CDR3 nucleotides: TGTGCCAGCAGGACTAGCGGGGCTAATGAGCAGTTCTTC. The V and J genes are TRBV27 and TRBJ2-1; 11 bases are a match to TRBD2. This CDR3 spans 13 amino acids. V trimming: 6 bases; J trimming: 7 bases; junction bases outside the gene matches: 2. Germline loops: CDR1 MNHEY, CDR2 SMNVEV (reference sequence).

The V call is TRBV28, the J call TRBJ1-2; TRBD1 agrees at 7 bases. The junction had 4 bases not matched to a gene; V was cut back by 5 bases and J by 7 bases. The CDR3 covers 12 residues. Germline V gene data show CDR1 as MDHEN and CDR2 as SYDVKM. The CDR3 spells CASSPTGFGYTF. CDR3 coding DNA: TGTGCCAGCAGTCCGACAGGGTTTGGCTACACCTTC.

The CDR3 DNA sequence: TGCGCCAGCAGCCAGGGCAAAAGGGGCAGTCGCACTGAAGCTTTCTTT. Protein product: CASSQGKRGSRTEAFF. The chain combines TRBV4-1 with TRBJ1-1; D is possibly TRBD1 (5 bases). CDR3 length: 16 amino acids. Trimming removed 3 bases from V and 4 bases from J, with 18 bases in between. In germline, CDR1 is MGHRA, CDR2 YSYEKL.

Concerning this clone itself: The identical CDR3 is also encoded by other nucleotide sequences in the sample. The rearrangement uses TRBV30 and TRBJ1-6, with no clear D. Trimming took off 0 bases at V and 0 bases at J, with 6 bases between the two ends. Germline lookup yields CDR1 GTSNPN and CDR2 SVGIG (reference sequence). The CDR3 runs 15 residues. The CDR3 DNA is TGTGCCTGGAGTGTAGGGAGCTCCTATAATTCACCCCTCCACTTT. It yields the protein CAWSVGSSYNSPLHF.

This clone was counted a few times. This rearrangement joins TRBV21-1 to TRBJ1-1; TRBD1, the D gene given by the table, was not confirmed from the DNA. TRBV21-1 is listed as a pseudogene. This CDR3 spans 18 amino acids. This CDR3 is CASSKIPRWARPNTEAFF. CDR3 bases: TGTGCCAGCAGCAAAATCCCTCGGTGGGCTCGGCCGAACACTGAAGCTTTCTTT.

The rearrangement links TRBV5-6 to TRBJ2-7; TRBD2 aligns across 7 bases. Germline assignment: CDR1 SGHDT and CDR2 YYEEEE. Unmatched junction bases numbered 11, after V lost 2 bases and J lost 0 bases. This CDR3 has 17 amino acids. CDR3 DNA: TGTGCCAGCAGCTTAATTTGGGCTAGCGGTCTCTCCTACGAGCAGTACTTC. Translation gives CASSLIWASGLSYEQYF.

The chain links TRBV21-1 to TRBJ2-7; the table's D call TRBD2 went unverified against the DNA. TRBV21-1 is flagged as a pseudogene. This CDR3 spans 16 amino acids. CDR3 in DNA: TGTGCCAGCAGCATTTTGATAGGACTAGCGGCCCACGGGCAGTACTTC. The encoded protein is CASSILIGLAAHGQYF.

J is TRBJ1-2 and V is TRBV5-1, with TRBD1 matching over 7 bases. The junction had 5 bases not matched to a gene; V was cut back by 2 bases and J by 4 bases. The V gene's germline CDR1 is SGHRS and CDR2 YFSETQ. This CDR3 is 14 amino acids long. The CDR3 loop is CASSLGGAGYGYTF. CDR3 nucleotides: TGCGCCAGCAGCTTAGGGGGCGCAGGCTATGGCTACACCTTC.

V and J are TRBV24-1 and TRBJ2-3, with 11 bases that match TRBD2. The length of the CDR3 is 17 residues. The germline gives CDR1 KGHDR, CDR2 SFDVKD. Trimming removed 3 bases from V and 2 bases from J; junction bases left unmatched: 6. The chain's CDR3 is CATSDGTSGATTDTQYF. The CDR3 bases are TGTGCCACCAGTGATGGGACTAGCGGAGCTACCACAGATACGCAGTATTTT.

This sequence joins TRBV7-2 and TRBJ2-1, with D tentatively TRBD2 (6 bases). The V end was cut by 6 bases, the J end by 4 bases, with 10 bases between. CDR3 length equals 13 residues. CDR1 and CDR2 from the germline V gene are SGHTA and FQGNSA. This chain's CDR3 is CASRPSVYNEQFF. CDR3 in DNA: TGTGCCAGCAGGCCTAGCGTGTACAATGAGCAGTTCTTC. Drawing the rest from reference TRBV7-2 and TRBJ2-1, the complete variable domain is GAGVSQSPSNKVTEKGKDVELRCDPISGHTALYWYRQSLGQGLEFLIYFQGNSAPDKSGLPSDRFSAERTGGSVSTLTIQRTQQEDSAVYLCASRPSVYNEQFFGPGTRLTVL.